This paragraph covers one T cell receptor (beta chain) sequence. Germline V lookup: CDR1 KGHSH, CDR2 LQKENI. Trimming removed 2 bases from V and 4 bases from J; junction bases left unmatched: 8. The CDR3 spans 16 residues. Sequencing used immunoSEQ multiplex PCR; TCRdb keeps in-frame clones, though not all of them. Among about 280,000 clones listed, approximately 86% were seen once. The entry originates in a study of blood T cell repertoires in COVID-19. The TCR sequence derives from a woman in her 30s who had recovered from COVID-19. The rearrangement links TRBV18 to TRBJ1-2; 9 bases agree with TRBD1. Sequencing input: peripheral blood. The CDR3 region is CASSPTGQGPAYGYTF. CDR3 bases: TGTGCCAGCTCACCAACAGGACAGGGGCCAGCCTATGGCTACACCTTC.